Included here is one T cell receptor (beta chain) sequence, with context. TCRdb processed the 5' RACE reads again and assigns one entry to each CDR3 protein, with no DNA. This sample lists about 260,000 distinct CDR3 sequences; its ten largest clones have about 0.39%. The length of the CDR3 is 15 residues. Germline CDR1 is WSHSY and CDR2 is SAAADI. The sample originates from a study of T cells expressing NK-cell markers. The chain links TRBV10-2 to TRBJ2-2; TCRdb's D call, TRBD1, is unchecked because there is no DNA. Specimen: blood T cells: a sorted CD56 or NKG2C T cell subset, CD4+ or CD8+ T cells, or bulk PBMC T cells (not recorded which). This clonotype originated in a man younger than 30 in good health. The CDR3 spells CASRPGGEGSGELFF.